The entry below describes one T cell receptor (beta chain). In the PCR, 60 Vbeta and 13 Jbeta primers were used. Some clones are missing from TCRdb's copy, which holds only in-frame ones; the method was immunoSEQ multiplex PCR. Here the sample spans 200,000 to 250,000 clones, roughly 83% being singletons. The data are from a study of cytomegalovirus exposure and HLA in healthy donors. V was trimmed by 5 bases and J by 5 bases, leaving 19 bases between them. The CDR3 loop spans 16 amino acids. The germline V gene encodes CDR1 SGHNT and CDR2 YYREEE (reference sequence). This TCR derives from a boy aged 2-9 years in good health and CMV-seronegative. This rearrangement joins TRBV5-4 to TRBJ1-4; a weak D match, TRBD1 (6 bases). The sample comprised PBMCs. The CDR3 nucleotides are TGTGCCAGCAGTTGGACTGGGGGGGCGCCGAATGAAAAACTGTTTTTT. Translating gives CASSWTGGAPNEKLFF.